The rows below give T cell receptor beta chains drawn from one sample of a study of cytomegalovirus exposure and HLA in healthy donors. Data came from immunoSEQ multiplex PCR; TCRdb stores just in-frame clones and leaves some out. The table includes under 100,000 clones, 70% to 85% detected once. Sample: PBMCs. These receptors came from a man aged 25 to 45 in good health and CMV-seronegative. Both conserved end residues are part of each CDR3. Each record gives: J gene, D gene, V gene, CDR3 length, clone size, CDR3 DNA, CDR3 protein. The D gene is left open where the match is weak. Not all rows give a size; the values are once, few, many and, for expanded clones, a class.

TRBJ2-3 . TRBV14 12 . TGTGCCAGCAGCCATTCCAGGAATACGCAGTATTTT CASSHSRNTQYF
TRBJ2-7 TRBD2 TRBV5-1 15 . TGCGCCAGCAGCACGGGACTAGCCGAATCCTACGAGCAGTACTTC CASSTGLAESYEQYF
TRBJ2-1 . TRBV6-5 13 . TGTGCCAGCAAAGAGGCGGCCCCCAATGAGCAGTTCTTC CASKEAAPNEQFF
TRBJ1-3 . TRBV14 16 . TGTGCCAGCAGCCAATCGCGTCAGGTCTCTGGAAACACCATATATTTT CASSQSRQVSGNTIYF
TRBJ2-7 TRBD1 TRBV11-1 14 . TGTGCCAGCAGCTCGACAGGGAATCGTTACGAGCAGTACTTC CASSSTGNRYEQYF
TRBJ2-7 . TRBV6-1 10 few TGTGCCAGCAGTGAAGACTCGGGGTACTTC CASSEDSGYF
TRBJ2-5 TRBD2 TRBV4-2 16 . TGTGCCAGCAGCCGCCGTAGCGGGGGCTCCCAAGAGACCCAGTACTTC CASSRRSGGSQETQYF
TRBJ1-2 . TRBV19 14 . TGTGCCAGTAGTAGGGACACCGCTAACTATGGCTACACCTTC CASSRDTANYGYTF
TRBJ2-2 . TRBV5-4 15 . TGTGCCAGCAGCTTGGAGCAGACTAACACCGGGGAGCTGTTTTTT CASSLEQTNTGELFF
TRBJ2-2 . TRBV5-1 15 . TGCGCCAGCAGCTTGGGGCACGCGAACACCGGGGAGCTGTTTTTT CASSLGHANTGELFF
TRBJ1-5 . TRBV5-6 15 . TGTGCCAGCCACGCGTATGAGCTAGCAAGTCAGCCCCAGCATTTT CASHAYELASQPQHF
TRBJ2-7 . TRBV11-2 12 . TGTGCCAGCAGCTCGAACAGCTACGAGCAGTACTTC CASSSNSYEQYF
TRBJ1-5 . TRBV4-1 15 . TGCGCCAGCAGCCCCCGGGTGGGTGGAGGAGAGCCCCAGCATTTT CASSPRVGGGEPQHF
TRBJ2-1 TRBD2 TRBV7-6 17 . TGTGCCAGCAGCCCCGCTTCGGCTAGCGGGAGCCTCAATGAGCAGTTCTTC CASSPASASGSLNEQFF